These 19 T cell receptor beta chains came from one sample sequenced in a study of Ad26.COV2.S vaccination and SARS-CoV-2 variants (dated by TCRdb to the early 2020s). Libraries were prepared through the immunoSEQ multiplex PCR assay. TCRdb obtained this table from immuneACCESS and retained in-frame rearrangements with V and J assigned. These tables miss some clones; where compared with another copy, unresolved V genes account for less than half of the shortfall, and the remainder is unexplained. The sample has 350,000 to 400,000 clones on record, approximately 90% of them singletons. About 2% of the sample rests with the top ten. The treatment or condition tag for this specimen amounts to: some 20 received Ad26.COV2.S at low or high dose, single or two shots; several received placebo; per-sample allocation not given. Repertoires of vaccine and placebo recipients were sequenced from samples taken on day 63 after the first injection.

Sequenced material: peripheral blood, taken in a trial of Ad26.COV2.S vaccine versus placebo. These receptor sequences come from a person aged 18 to 65 who received the Ad26.COV2.S COVID-19 vaccine or a placebo.

This chain uses TRBV3-1 (or the pseudogene TRBV3-2) with TRBJ2-2; the D is unclear. Trimming shortened V by 2 bases and J by 4 bases, and 8 bases separated the two germline ends. The germline gives CDR1 LGHDT, CDR2 YNNKEL (reference sequence). This CDR3 comprises 14 residues. The CDR3 is CASSQQVRTGELFF. Written as DNA, the CDR3 is TGTGCCAGCAGCCAACAGGTTCGCACCGGGGAGCTGTTTTTT.

The CDR3 protein is CASSLRADYGYTF. The CDR3 DNA reads as TGTGCCAGCAGTTTGAGGGCAGACTATGGCTACACCTTC. The chain employs TRBV28 and TRBJ1-2; D not resolved. Germline loops: CDR1 MDHEN, CDR2 SYDVKM. The length of the CDR3 is 13 residues. The V and J ends lost 3 bases and 3 bases respectively, with 8 bases between them.

Of note for this clone: Germline is not matched at one junction end, which may reflect a read error. The CDR3 region is CASSLVGGATSF. CDR3 nucleotide sequence: TGTGCCAGCAGCTTAGTCGGAGGGGCTACCTCGTTT. The chain joins TRBV13 to TRBJ1-1; possibly TRBD1 for D (5 bases). The CDR3 runs to 12 residues. Germline lookup yields CDR1 PRHDT and CDR2 FYEKMQ (reference sequence).

Remarks on this clone: Other DNA sequences in the same sample also yield this CDR3. This chain joins TRBV7-3 and TRBJ2-1; D is possibly TRBD2 (5 bases). Germline assignment: CDR1 SGHTA and CDR2 FQGTGA. V lost 5 bases to trimming and J lost 0 bases, with 14 bases between them. CDR3 length: 16 residues. The CDR3 here is CASSPRTGSSYNEQFF. DNA for the CDR3: TGTGCCAGCAGCCCCCGGACGGGGAGCTCCTACAATGAGCAGTTCTTC. The full variable domain, completed using reference TRBV7-3 and TRBJ2-1, is GAGVSQTPSNKVTEKGKYVELRCDPISGHTALYWYRQSLGQGPEFLIYFQGTGAADDSGLPNDRFFAVRPEGSVSTLKIQRTERGDSAVYLCASSPRTGSSYNEQFFGPGTRLTVL.

This chain uses TRBV5-1 with TRBJ2-3, with D possibly being TRBD1 or TRBD2 (5 bases each). CDR1 SGHRS and CDR2 YFSETQ come from the germline V gene. V was pared by 2 bases and J by 2 bases, with 15 bases between. This CDR3 has 16 amino acids. The CDR3 loop reads CASSFLRSGTTDTQYF. The CDR3 DNA is TGCGCCAGCAGCTTCTTGAGGTCCGGGACCACAGATACGCAGTATTTT.

CDR3 in DNA: TGCAGCGTTGGTAGGGCCGCTGGTGGGCAGTACTTC. Protein: CSVGRAAGGQYF. The chain couples TRBV29-1 to TRBJ2-7; D is undetermined. The CDR3 consists of 12 residues. The V end was cut by 4 bases, the J end by 9 bases, with 16 bases between. Per the germline V gene, CDR1 is SQVTM and CDR2 is ANQGSEA.

This clone appeared a single time. This chain joins TRBV5-1 and TRBJ2-2, with 16 positions matching TRBD2. The CDR3 sequence is 18 residues long. CDR1 SGHRS and CDR2 YFSETQ come from the germline V gene. J was trimmed by 5 bases and V by 3 bases; bases with no gene match: 7. The CDR3, as DNA: TGCGCCAGCAGCTCAGCTCGGGGACTAGCGGGAGGGACCGGGGAGCTGTTTTTT. It specifies CASSSARGLAGGTGELFF.

The CDR3 DNA follows: TGCGCCAGCAGCTTGGTGGGGTCGACCTCCTACGAGCAGTACTTC. This sequence encodes CASSLVGSTSYEQYF. The chain carries TRBV5-1 and TRBJ2-7, with D uncertain. V was pared by 0 bases and J by 0 bases, with 10 bases between. CDR1 and CDR2 (germline): SGHRS, YFSETQ. This CDR3 comprises 15 residues.

The table lists this clone with a count of one. V and J are TRBV28 and TRBJ2-5, with 9 bases fitting TRBD1. The junction had 2 bases not matched to a gene; V was cut back by 2 bases and J by 1 base. This CDR3 comprises 15 residues. Germline V gene data show CDR1 as MDHEN and CDR2 as SYDVKM. The CDR3 DNA reads TGTGCCAGCAGTTTAAACAGGGGGCTCCAAGAGACCCAGTACTTC. Amino acid sequence: CASSLNRGLQETQYF.

This clone was recorded only once. The identical CDR3 is also encoded by other nucleotide sequences in the sample. This chain connects TRBV11-2 to TRBJ1-2; no definite D call. V lost 0 bases and J 6 bases, leaving 14 bases between the germline ends. The CDR3 totals 15 residues. Per germline, CDR1 SGHAT and CDR2 FQNNGV. CDR3 amino acids: CASSLDRLAGNGYTF. The CDR3 DNA reads TGTGCCAGCAGCTTAGACCGTCTCGCCGGCAATGGCTACACCTTC.

This chain's CDR3 is CASTERGFYGYTF. DNA of the CDR3: TGCGCCAGCACCGAGAGAGGTTTTTATGGCTACACCTTC. This chain uses TRBV10-1 with TRBJ1-2; D gene uncertain. The germline V gene has CDR1 WNHNN and CDR2 SYGVQD (reference sequence). CDR3 length: 13 amino acids. Deletions cut 7 bases from V and 5 bases from J, with 14 bases between.

The gene calls are TRBV30 and TRBJ1-2; a possible D gene is TRBD1 (5 bases). Deletions cut 1 base from V and 4 bases from J, with 13 bases between. The CDR3 covers 14 residues. The germline CDR1 and CDR2 sequences are GTSNPN and SVGIG (reference sequence). Here the CDR3 reads CAWSAGARPYGYTF. DNA of the CDR3: TGTGCCTGGAGTGCCGGGGCCAGACCCTATGGCTACACCTTC.

The gene calls are TRBV19 and TRBJ2-1, with D tentatively TRBD2 (5 bases). Germline V gives CDR1 LNHDA, CDR2 SQIVND (reference sequence). This CDR3 comprises 15 residues. The V end lost 5 bases, the J end lost 7 bases, and 18 bases lay between the germline ends. The CDR3 protein is CASSRLAGRTNEQFF. The CDR3 region has the DNA TGTGCCAGTAGTCGCCTCGCGGGTCGTACAAATGAGCAGTTCTTC.

V gene TRBV7-6 combines with J gene TRBJ1-1; D uncertain. Trimming stripped 0 bases from V and 1 base from J, with 6 bases between. Per the germline V gene, CDR1 is SGHVS and CDR2 is FNYEAQ. The CDR3 runs 14 residues. CDR3 nucleotide sequence: TGTGCCAGCAGCTTAGCGTCCCAGAACACTGAAGCTTTCTTT. This codes for CASSLASQNTEAFF.

V usage is TRBV7-6 and J usage is TRBJ2-7; D is perhaps TRBD2 (6 bases). CDR3 length equals 12 residues. Trimming removed 3 bases at V and 11 bases at J, with 14 bases between. The germline gives CDR1 SGHVS, CDR2 FNYEAQ. The chain's CDR3 is CASSFSLGGEYF. The CDR3 DNA reads as TGTGCCAGCAGCTTTAGCCTGGGCGGGGAGTACTTC.

CDR3 residues: CASRSPGQVETQYF. CDR3 DNA sequence: TGTGCCAGCAGATCCCCCGGACAGGTGGAGACCCAGTACTTC. The chain carries TRBV28 and TRBJ2-5; TRBD1 agrees at 7 bases. The CDR3 loop spans 14 amino acids. V gave up 6 bases and J gave up 5 bases; unmatched junction bases: 9. Germline V gene lookup returns CDR1 MDHEN and CDR2 SYDVKM.

The V and J genes are TRBV6-5 and TRBJ2-7, with TRBD2 identical over 8 bases. The CDR3 sequence is 13 residues long. The V and J ends lost 6 bases and 2 bases, in that order; junction bases with no gene match: 3. The germline V gene encodes CDR1 MNHEY and CDR2 SVGAGI. Here the CDR3 DNA reads TGTGCCAGCAGAACAGCGGGAGCCTACGAGCAGTACTTC. The encoded protein is CASRTAGAYEQYF.

The gene calls are TRBV6-5 and TRBJ2-7; 8 positions agree with TRBD2. The CDR3 loop spans 15 amino acids. CDR1 is MNHEY, CDR2 SVGAGI, per germline. Trimming cost V 7 bases and J 0 bases; bases outside gene matches: 8. The CDR3 loop reads CASTFGRGGSYEQYF. CDR3 in DNA: TGTGCCAGCACCTTCGGCCGGGGGGGCTCCTACGAGCAGTACTTC.

The V and J genes are TRBV7-9 and TRBJ1-1; perhaps TRBD1 as D (5 bases). The length of the CDR3 is 12 residues. Trimming pared 4 bases from V and 3 bases from J, leaving 6 bases between. Germline V gives CDR1 SEHNR, CDR2 FQNEAQ (reference sequence). The CDR3 coding sequence is TGTGCCAGCAGCTGGGGGGACACTGAAGCTTTCTTT. This translates into CASSWGDTEAFF. The full variable domain, with the rest looked up from reference TRBV7-9 and TRBJ1-1, is DTGVSQNPRHKITKRGQNVTFRCDPISEHNRLYWYRQTLGQGPEFLTYFQNEAQLEKSRLLSDRFSAERPKGSFSTLEIQRTEQGDSAMYLCASSWGDTEAFFGQGTRLTVV.